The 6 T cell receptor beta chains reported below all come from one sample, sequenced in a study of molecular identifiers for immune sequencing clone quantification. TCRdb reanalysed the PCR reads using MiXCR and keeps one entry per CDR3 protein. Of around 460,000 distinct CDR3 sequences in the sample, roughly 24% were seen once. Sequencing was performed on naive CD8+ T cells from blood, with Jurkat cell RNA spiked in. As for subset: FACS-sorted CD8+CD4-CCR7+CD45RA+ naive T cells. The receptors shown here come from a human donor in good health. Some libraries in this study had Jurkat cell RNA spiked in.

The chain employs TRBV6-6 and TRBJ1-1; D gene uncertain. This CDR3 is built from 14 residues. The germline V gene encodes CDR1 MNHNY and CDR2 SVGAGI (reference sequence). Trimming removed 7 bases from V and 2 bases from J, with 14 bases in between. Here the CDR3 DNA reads TGTGCCAGCACAGACCTGACACTCAACACTGAAGCTTTCTTT. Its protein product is CASTDLTLNTEAFF.

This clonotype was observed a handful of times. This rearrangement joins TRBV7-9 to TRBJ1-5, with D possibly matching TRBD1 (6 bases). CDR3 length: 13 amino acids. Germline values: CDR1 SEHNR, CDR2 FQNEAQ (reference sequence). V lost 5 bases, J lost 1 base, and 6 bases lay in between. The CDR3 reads CASSGQSNQPQHF. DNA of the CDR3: TGTGCCAGCAGCGGACAGAGCAATCAGCCCCAGCATTTT.

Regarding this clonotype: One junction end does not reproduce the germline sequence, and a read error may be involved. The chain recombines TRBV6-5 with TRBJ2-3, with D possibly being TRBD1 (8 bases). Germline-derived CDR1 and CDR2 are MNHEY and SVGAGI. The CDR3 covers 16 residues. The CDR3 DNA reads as TGTGCCAGCAGTTACACGAAAACAGGGGGGGCAGATACGCAGTGTTTT. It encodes CASSYTKTGGADTQCF.

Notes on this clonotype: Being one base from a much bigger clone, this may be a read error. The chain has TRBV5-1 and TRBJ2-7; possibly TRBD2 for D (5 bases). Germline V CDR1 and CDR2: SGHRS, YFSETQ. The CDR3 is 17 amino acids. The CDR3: CASSLVARPAESYERYF. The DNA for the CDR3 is TGCGCCAGCAGCTTGGTAGCCCGCCCAGCGGAAAGCTACGAGCGGTACTTC.

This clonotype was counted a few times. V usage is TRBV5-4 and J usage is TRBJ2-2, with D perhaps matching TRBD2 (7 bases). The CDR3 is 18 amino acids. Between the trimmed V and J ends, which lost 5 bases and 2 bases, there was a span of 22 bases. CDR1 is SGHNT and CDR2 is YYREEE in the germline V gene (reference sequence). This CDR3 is CASSGGGSLSRNTGELFF. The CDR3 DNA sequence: TGTGCCAGCAGTGGGGGCGGGAGTCTTTCCCGAAACACCGGGGAGCTGTTTTTT.

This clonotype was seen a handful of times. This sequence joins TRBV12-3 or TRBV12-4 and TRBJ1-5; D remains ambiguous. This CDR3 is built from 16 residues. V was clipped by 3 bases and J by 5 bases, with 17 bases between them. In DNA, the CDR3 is TGTGCCAGCAGTTTCCTGAGGCATCCCCGGGATCAGCCCCAGCATTTT. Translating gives CASSFLRHPRDQPQHF.